A single sample is the source of the 32 T cell receptor beta chains below, sequenced in a study of beta chain features in type 1 diabetes. The sequenced template was cDNA made from the entire isolated RNA. Clones were sequenced by immunoSEQ multiplex PCR, and TCRdb holds only the in-frame ones, with some missing. The sample has hundreds of thousands of clones, around 15% seen once; the top ten hold approximately 0.087%. Sequenced input: naive CD4+ T cells from blood. The source of these receptors is a man aged 18 to 29 in good health.

The genes are TRBV11-2 and TRBJ1-2, with D possibly being TRBD1 (6 bases). The CDR3 spans 13 residues. Germline lookup yields CDR1 SGHAT and CDR2 FQNNGV. Trimming stripped 5 bases from V and 1 base from J, with 8 bases between. This chain's CDR3 is CASSPGHNYGYTF. Written as DNA, the CDR3 is TGTGCCAGCAGCCCGGGACATAACTATGGCTACACCTTC.

As to this clone: Other DNA sequences in the same sample also yield this CDR3. This chain joins TRBV7-3 and TRBJ2-3; D is undetermined. V lost 2 bases, J lost 0 bases, and 6 bases lay in between. This CDR3 spans 14 amino acids. The germline gives CDR1 SGHTA, CDR2 FQGTGA. The CDR3: CASSLGLSTDTQYF. CDR3 DNA: TGTGCCAGCAGCTTAGGCCTAAGCACAGATACGCAGTATTTT.

J is TRBJ2-3 and V is TRBV5-1, with 7 bases matching TRBD2. The J segment lost 1 base and the V segment lost 7 bases, leaving 6 bases of the junction unmatched. Germline assignment: CDR1 SGHRS and CDR2 YFSETQ. This CDR3 is 14 amino acids long. The CDR3 protein is CASRGLAGTDTQYF. For the CDR3, the DNA is TGCGCCAGCCGAGGGCTAGCGGGCACAGATACGCAGTATTTT. Full variable domain (remainder filled in from reference TRBV5-1 and TRBJ2-3): KAGVTQTPRYLIKTRGQQVTLSCSPISGHRSVSWYQQTPGQGLQFLFEYFSETQRNKGNFPGRFSGRQFSNSRSEMNVSTLELGDSALYLCASRGLAGTDTQYFGPGTRLTVL.

The sample holds a few counts of this clone. The chain joins TRBV19 to TRBJ1-1; D perhaps matches TRBD1 (6 bases). The CDR3 has 14 residues. CDR1 and CDR2 (germline): LNHDA, SQIVND (reference sequence). V was trimmed by 8 bases and J by 1 base, leaving 14 bases between them. CDR3 in DNA: TGTGCCAGTTGGACCGGGACACAGAACACTGAAGCTTTCTTT. Protein sequence: CASWTGTQNTEAFF.

The chain carries TRBV7-3 and TRBJ2-1, with D perhaps given as TRBD1 or TRBD2 (5 bases each). The CDR3 is 15 amino acids. Trimming stripped 5 bases from V and 0 bases from J, with 11 bases between. Germline V gene data show CDR1 as SGHTA and CDR2 as FQGTGA. DNA of the CDR3: TGTGCCAGCAGCCGCTGGGGGAGCTCCTACAATGAGCAGTTCTTC. This gives the protein CASSRWGSSYNEQFF.

This clone was picked up a small number of times. The chain is built from TRBV20-1 and TRBJ1-2; 7 positions match TRBD1. V shed 1 base and J 8 bases; nucleotides not matched to a gene: 1. The length of the CDR3 is 11 residues. Germline CDR1 and CDR2: DFQATT and SNEGSKA (reference sequence). CDR3 DNA sequence: TGCAGTGCTAGAGTGACAGGGGGCTACACCTTC. Protein product: CSARVTGGYTF.

This clone was observed a few times. The chain carries TRBV7-2 and TRBJ2-3; either TRBD1 or TRBD2 may supply D (5 bases each). The CDR3 totals 15 residues. With 5 bases removed from V and 5 bases from J, the gap between germline ends came to 17 bases. CDR1 and CDR2 from the germline V gene are SGHTA and FQGNSA. CDR3 region: CASSPRGPTGDTQYF. The CDR3 DNA reads as TGTGCCAGCAGCCCCCGGGGCCCCACCGGAGATACGCAGTATTTT.

There are a few counts of this clone. The chain combines TRBV2 with TRBJ2-2; 9 bases map to TRBD1. The junction had 6 bases not matched to a gene; V was cut back by 8 bases and J by 5 bases. The CDR3 length is 14 residues. Germline V gene data show CDR1 as SNHLY and CDR2 as FYNNEI. CDR3: CASRRTGETGELFF. DNA of the CDR3: TGTGCCAGCCGTCGGACAGGGGAGACCGGGGAGCTGTTTTTT.

This clone was observed a handful of times. The rearrangement joins TRBV5-4 to TRBJ2-5, with D perhaps TRBD1 (6 bases). Trimming pared 4 bases from V and 4 bases from J, leaving 14 bases between. Germline lookup yields CDR1 SGHNT and CDR2 YYREEE (reference sequence). This CDR3 is built from 14 residues. In nucleotides, the CDR3 is TGTGCCAGCAGCAGGCAGGGGAGTCCAGAGACCCAGTACTTC. Protein sequence: CASSRQGSPETQYF.

This clone was found a few times. The chain uses TRBV2 and TRBJ2-2; D perhaps matches TRBD1 (5 bases). The CDR3 spans 14 residues. CDR1 is SNHLY, CDR2 FYNNEI, per germline. Trimming stripped 8 bases from V and 0 bases from J, with 10 bases between. Here the CDR3 reads CASFRTPNTGELFF. In DNA, the CDR3 is TGTGCCAGCTTCAGGACACCGAACACCGGGGAGCTGTTTTTT.

This clone was found a few times. This chain uses TRBV29-1 with TRBJ2-2; 7 bases match TRBD2. The germline V gene has CDR1 SQVTM and CDR2 ANQGSEA. This CDR3 is built from 14 residues. The CDR3 spells CSVAGASNTGELFF. The CDR3 DNA reads as TGCAGTGTAGCGGGCGCGTCGAACACCGGGGAGCTGTTTTTT.

V gene TRBV7-2 combines with J gene TRBJ2-1; D unclear. V lost 5 bases to trimming and J lost 4 bases, with 15 bases between them. The germline CDR1 and CDR2 sequences are SGHTA and FQGNSA. The CDR3 has 15 residues. Here the CDR3 reads CASSKETGYYNEQFF. CDR3 bases: TGTGCCAGCAGCAAGGAGACTGGCTATTACAATGAGCAGTTCTTC.

The chain couples TRBV29-1 to TRBJ2-5, with 8 nucleotides matching TRBD1. Germline loops: CDR1 SQVTM, CDR2 ANQGSEA. V shed 7 bases and J 1 base; nucleotides not matched to a gene: 5. The CDR3 spans 13 residues. The CDR3 loop is CSARQGTQETQYF. DNA for the CDR3: TGCAGCGCTCGACAGGGGACCCAAGAGACCCAGTACTTC. The entire variable domain, with the rest obtained from reference TRBV29-1 and TRBJ2-5, is as follows: SAVISQKPSRDICQRGTSLTIQCQVDSQVTMMFWYRQQPGQSLTLIATANQGSEATYESGFVIDKFPISRPNLTFSTLTVSNMSPEDSSIYLCSARQGTQETQYFGPGTRLLVL.

This clone was seen only a few times. The gene calls are TRBV13 and TRBJ2-7; D might be TRBD2 (6 bases). V was cut by 2 bases and J by 0 bases, with 17 bases left in between. The CDR3 has 17 residues. Germline V lookup: CDR1 PRHDT, CDR2 FYEKMQ (reference sequence). CDR3 residues: CASSLWERATFSYEQYF. CDR3 DNA sequence: TGTGCCAGCAGCTTATGGGAGCGGGCAACCTTCTCCTACGAGCAGTACTTC.

J is TRBJ2-3 and V is TRBV29-1; D possibly uses TRBD1 or TRBD2 (5 bases each). Germline CDR1 and CDR2: SQVTM and ANQGSEA. CDR3 length equals 14 residues. V dropped 7 bases and J dropped 6 bases, with 20 bases sitting between them. CDR3 DNA sequence: TGCAGCGCGTCCCGGGGCCTCCCGCTCGATACGCAGTATTTT. Amino acids: CSASRGLPLDTQYF.

V and J are TRBV25-1 and TRBJ1-1, with D perhaps TRBD1 (5 bases). Germline-derived CDR1 and CDR2 are MGHDK and SYGVNS. The CDR3 runs 12 residues. V was clipped by 11 bases and J by 0 bases, with 10 bases between them. The CDR3 reads CARGPLNTEAFF. CDR3 DNA sequence: TGTGCCCGGGGACCCTTGAACACTGAAGCTTTCTTT. Looking up the rest from reference TRBV25-1 and TRBJ1-1 gives the full variable domain: EADIYQTPRYLVIGTGKKITLECSQTMGHDKMYWYQQDPGMELHLIHYSYGVNSTEKGDLSSESTVSRIRTEHFPLTLESARPSHTSQYLCARGPLNTEAFFGQGTRLTVV.

This clone was picked up a small number of times. The chain carries TRBV28 and TRBJ1-1; a weak D match, TRBD1 (5 bases). The CDR3 length is 15 residues. Trimming left V 6 bases short and J 1 base short, with 15 bases between. Germline V gives CDR1 MDHEN, CDR2 SYDVKM. CDR3 region: CASRSGGTWNTEAFF. In DNA form, the CDR3 reads TGTGCCAGCAGGTCAGGAGGGACTTGGAACACTGAAGCTTTCTTT. The full variable domain, rest sourced from reference TRBV28 and TRBJ1-1, is DVKVTQSSRYLVKRTGEKVFLECVQDMDHENMFWYRQDPGLGLRLIYFSYDVKMKEKGDIPEGYSVSREKKERFSLILESASTNQTSMYLCASRSGGTWNTEAFFGQGTRLTVV.

As concerns this clone: The identical CDR3 is also encoded by other nucleotide sequences in the sample. The CDR3 DNA sequence: TGTGCCAGCAGCTTAAGGACGGGGTTAGGCGCTTTCTTT. Residues: CASSLRTGLGAFF. The chain has TRBV7-9 and TRBJ1-1, with D unresolved. The germline V gene has CDR1 SEHNR and CDR2 FQNEAQ (reference sequence). The CDR3 totals 13 residues. V lost 2 bases, J lost 11 bases, and 15 bases lay in between.

The chain employs TRBV2 and TRBJ2-7; TRBD2 matches 7 bases. The CDR3 extends over 12 amino acids. The V gene end was trimmed by 11 bases and the J gene end by 4 bases; junction bases not matched to a gene: 8. CDR1 is SNHLY and CDR2 is FYNNEI in the germline V gene. The CDR3 coding sequence is TGTGCCGGAAGGCAGGGAGGGTACGAGCAGTACTTC. Its protein is CAGRQGGYEQYF.

This clone was seen only a few times. Other DNA sequences from this sample encode an identical CDR3 as well. The chain carries TRBV9 and TRBJ2-6, with D maybe TRBD1 (6 bases). Trimming left V 1 base short and J 0 bases short, with 8 bases between. The CDR3 has 16 residues. CDR1 SGDLS and CDR2 YYNGEE come from the germline V gene. CDR3 nucleotide sequence: TGTGCCAGCAGCGTAACAGGGCGCTCTGGGGCCAACGTCCTGACTTTC. Translated, it gives CASSVTGRSGANVLTF.

This clone was picked up a small number of times. The V gene is TRBV29-1, the J gene TRBJ1-2; tentative D call: TRBD1 (5 bases). Trimming shortened V by 7 bases and J by 3 bases, and 15 bases separated the two germline ends. Germline assignment: CDR1 SQVTM and CDR2 ANQGSEA. The CDR3 has 13 amino acids. CDR3 DNA: TGCAGCGCCCAGGGAGGAGGATACTATGGCTACACCTTC. Amino acid sequence: CSAQGGGYYGYTF. Full variable domain (remainder filled in from reference TRBV29-1 and TRBJ1-2): SAVISQKPSRDICQRGTSLTIQCQVDSQVTMMFWYRQQPGQSLTLIATANQGSEATYESGFVIDKFPISRPNLTFSTLTVSNMSPEDSSIYLCSAQGGGYYGYTFGSGTRLTVV.

This clone showed up just a few times. V gene TRBV12-5 combines with J gene TRBJ2-3; 13 nucleotides line up with TRBD2. Trimming took 0 bases from V and 5 from J; bases not matched to a gene: 14. Germline V gene data show CDR1 as LGHNT and CDR2 as FRNRAP. This CDR3 has 20 amino acids. The CDR3 is CASGLVLTSGGAHLVDTQYF. The CDR3 DNA follows: TGTGCTAGTGGTTTGGTCCTCACTAGCGGGGGGGCCCATCTCGTAGATACGCAGTATTTT.

This clone has just a few counts. This sequence joins TRBV15 and TRBJ1-2; D perhaps matches TRBD1 (6 bases). This CDR3 is built from 16 residues. The V end was cut by 1 base, the J end by 4 bases, with 16 bases between. Germline V gives CDR1 LNHNV, CDR2 YYDKDF (reference sequence). CDR3 residues: CATSRVGSRGGYGYTF. The CDR3 nucleotides are TGTGCCACCAGCAGAGTTGGGTCCCGAGGGGGCTATGGCTACACCTTC.

The table lists this clone with a few counts. The rearrangement joins TRBV5-1 to TRBJ2-3, with TRBD2 matching 10 bases. Looked up from germline, CDR1 is SGHRS and CDR2 is YFSETQ. The V segment lost 6 bases and the J segment 3 bases; nucleotides outside the gene matches: 7. The CDR3 contains 15 residues. DNA for the CDR3: TGCGCCAGCACCTTAGCGGGGGGAACGACAGATACGCAGTATTTT. It specifies CASTLAGGTTDTQYF.

The chain uses TRBV9 and TRBJ2-1; no definite D call. Germline V CDR1 and CDR2: SGDLS, YYNGEE. With 0 bases removed from V and 7 bases from J, the gap between germline ends came to 5 bases. The CDR3 length is 12 residues. The CDR3 DNA reads TGTGCCAGCAGCGTAGCTGAAAATGAGCAGTTCTTC. Amino acid sequence: CASSVAENEQFF.

This sequence joins TRBV28 and TRBJ1-5; tentatively, D is TRBD1 (6 bases). The CDR3 runs 12 residues. Germline V lookup: CDR1 MDHEN, CDR2 SYDVKM. Between the trimmed V and J ends, which lost 8 bases and 6 bases, there was a span of 11 bases. The CDR3 protein is CASAGAIQPQHF. CDR3 coding DNA: TGTGCCAGCGCGGGGGCGATTCAGCCCCAGCATTTT.

Only a few counts were recorded for this clone. The chain couples TRBV15 to TRBJ1-1, with D possibly being TRBD1 (5 bases). Germline V CDR1 and CDR2: LNHNV, YYDKDF (reference sequence). The CDR3 runs to 14 residues. The V and J ends lost 1 base and 5 bases respectively, with 11 bases between them. The CDR3 spells CATSRVNGGTEAFF. CDR3 bases: TGTGCCACCAGCAGAGTCAACGGGGGGACTGAAGCTTTCTTT.

This clone has a handful of counts. This chain joins TRBV11-3 and TRBJ1-1; maybe TRBD1 (5 bases). V was trimmed by 1 base and J by 1 base, leaving 13 bases between them. Germline assignment: CDR1 SGHNT and CDR2 YENEEA. The CDR3 has 16 amino acids. The CDR3 bases are TGTGCCAGCAGCTTAGGTTTGGGGGGGACGAACACTGAAGCTTTCTTT. Its translation: CASSLGLGGTNTEAFF.

This clone turned up a few times. The chain is built from TRBV7-3 and TRBJ2-1; TRBD2 is a possible D gene (6 bases). The CDR3 totals 16 residues. Germline V gives CDR1 SGHTA, CDR2 FQGTGA. V lost 1 base, J lost 3 bases, and 13 bases lay in between. Here the CDR3 DNA reads TGTGCCAGCAGCTTAAAGAGCGGTAGCGGCTACAATGAGCAGTTCTTC. This codes for CASSLKSGSGYNEQFF. Full variable domain (missing parts from reference TRBV7-3 and TRBJ2-1): GAGVSQTPSNKVTEKGKYVELRCDPISGHTALYWYRQSLGQGPEFLIYFQGTGAADDSGLPNDRFFAVRPEGSVSTLKIQRTERGDSAVYLCASSLKSGSGYNEQFFGPGTRLTVL.

There are a few counts of this clone. The chain has TRBV6-6 and TRBJ1-6, with 7 bases that match TRBD1. The length of the CDR3 is 15 residues. In germline, CDR1 is MNHNY, CDR2 SVGAGI (reference sequence). With 7 bases clipped from V and 1 base from J, the junction kept 4 bases outside the gene matches. The CDR3 protein is CASIEQGSYNSPLHF. Written as DNA, the CDR3 is TGTGCCAGCATTGAACAGGGGTCCTATAATTCACCCCTCCACTTT.

This clone showed up just once. V and J are TRBV4-1 and TRBJ2-1; TRBD1 is a possible D gene (5 bases). Germline CDR1 is MGHRA and CDR2 is YSYEKL. The CDR3 extends over 18 amino acids. Trimming removed 3 bases at V and 7 bases at J, with 25 bases between. As DNA, the CDR3 is TGCGCCAGCAGCCAGTCCGGATCTAGGGGCGGCGCAGTAAATGAGCAGTTCTTC. As protein: CASSQSGSRGGAVNEQFF.

The rearrangement links TRBV2 to TRBJ1-2, with 7 bases aligning to TRBD1. This CDR3 is built from 12 residues. V lost 10 bases to trimming and J lost 4 bases; unmatched junction nucleotides: 6. Germline V gene sequence: CDR1 SNHLY, CDR2 FYNNEI. The CDR3 spells CATRQGLYGYTF. The CDR3 DNA reads as TGTGCCACCCGACAGGGCCTCTATGGCTACACCTTC.